The 7 T cell receptor beta chains in this list originate from one sample, sequenced in a study of beta chain features in type 1 diabetes. Study-wide points: A moderate, significant TCRB CDR3 shortening appeared in type 1 diabetes across four CD4+ subsets.

The investigators reverse transcribed all of the isolated RNA, so they sequenced expressed TCRB transcripts. Profiling relied on immunoSEQ multiplex PCR, and the TCRdb table lists in-frame clones only, not all of them. In the table there are under 350,000 clones, around 22% of which are singletons. These receptors lack a known antigen. Material for sequencing was naive CD4+ T cells from blood. These receptors were collected from a woman aged 30 to 39 with type 1 diabetes.

This clone occurred a few times. The genes are TRBV4-1 and TRBJ2-2; no clear D gene. Germline V gene data show CDR1 as MGHRA and CDR2 as YSYEKL. Trimming took 4 bases from V and 5 from J, leaving 5 bases between them. The CDR3 has 12 residues. The CDR3 nucleotides are TGCGCCAGCAGCCCTTATACCGGGGAGCTGTTTTTT. Protein product: CASSPYTGELFF.

This clone has more than one count but fewer than ten. CDR3 loop: CAWGRDRPNYGYTF. DNA for the CDR3: TGTGCCTGGGGGCGGGACAGGCCAAACTATGGCTACACCTTC. The gene calls are TRBV30 and TRBJ1-2, with 8 bases aligning to TRBD1. The CDR3 runs to 14 residues. J gave up 2 bases and V 5 bases, and 7 bases lay outside the gene matches. The V gene's germline CDR1 is GTSNPN and CDR2 SVGIG (reference sequence).

The chain has TRBV5-1 and TRBJ1-2; 7 bases match TRBD1. Germline V gene sequence: CDR1 SGHRS, CDR2 YFSETQ. The J segment lost 4 bases and the V segment lost 3 bases, leaving 9 bases of the junction unmatched. This CDR3 spans 15 amino acids. The CDR3 reads CASSSRQGLGYGYTF. CDR3 bases: TGCGCCAGCAGCTCTCGACAGGGATTGGGCTATGGCTACACCTTC. The full variable domain, its missing parts supplied by reference TRBV5-1 and TRBJ1-2, is KAGVTQTPRYLIKTRGQQVTLSCSPISGHRSVSWYQQTPGQGLQFLFEYFSETQRNKGNFPGRFSGRQFSNSRSEMNVSTLELGDSALYLCASSSRQGLGYGYTFGSGTRLTVV.

The chain carries TRBV6-5 and TRBJ1-1; D gene unclear. The germline CDR1 and CDR2 sequences are MNHEY and SVGAGI. Trimming stripped 5 bases from V and 7 bases from J, with 11 bases between. The CDR3 consists of 12 residues. The CDR3 is CASSPSAGEAFF. CDR3 in DNA: TGTGCCAGCAGTCCCAGTGCTGGTGAAGCTTTCTTT.

The chain employs TRBV27 and TRBJ2-1, with TRBD2 identical over 11 bases. This CDR3 spans 15 amino acids. V shed 5 bases, J shed 3 bases, and the junction held 3 bases outside the gene matches. Germline V lookup: CDR1 MNHEY, CDR2 SMNVEV (reference sequence). In DNA, the CDR3 is TGTGCCAGCAGTGCCACTAGCGGGAGCTACAATGAGCAGTTCTTC. Translation gives CASSATSGSYNEQFF.

This clone was picked up a small number of times. The rearrangement uses TRBV2 and TRBJ2-5, with TRBD1 matching 7 bases. V lost 6 bases, J lost 5 bases, and 9 bases stayed unmatched. The CDR3 covers 14 residues. Germline-derived CDR1 and CDR2 are SNHLY and FYNNEI. CDR3 nucleotide sequence: TGTGCCAGCAGAAGGCAGGGGGTCCTGGAGACCCAGTACTTC. It specifies CASRRQGVLETQYF.

The V and J genes are TRBV6-1 and TRBJ2-1; maybe TRBD1 (5 bases). Germline V gene lookup returns CDR1 MNHNS and CDR2 SASEGT. The CDR3 has 12 residues. Trimming left V 8 bases short and J 16 bases short, with 21 bases between. The CDR3 DNA follows: TGTGCCAGCCGGCTGGACAAATACGAGCGATTCTTC. This gives the protein CASRLDKYERFF.